Sequencing of this TCR beta chain was carried out in a study of T cell repertoires in cytomegalovirus infection. Study summary: HLA-B-restricted CMV epitopes that are well studied, plus recently identified HLA-C-restricted ones, were used by the study. Study-wide results and caveats: CMV-specific TCR beta clonotypes restricted by HLA-C dominated the ex vivo response.

The germline V and J ends were trimmed by 0 bases and 2 bases, with 13 bases remaining between them. Germline CDR1 reads MNHEY; CDR2 reads SVGAGI. The CDR3 is 16 amino acids. This clonotype was counted only a few times. Its antigen is not identified. One entry per CDR3 protein, called by TCRdb with MiXCR from the reads. The table records about 51,000 distinct CDR3 sequences, roughly a fifth of them present only once. This chain joins TRBV6-5 and TRBJ2-5; D perhaps matches TRBD1 (5 bases). The specimen was CD8+ T cells from cultured PBMCs, collected from culture after CMV antigen stimulation. The clonotype comes from a human donor in good health (CMV status not recorded). Some clones in this sample may be carry-over from other donors' samples. CDR3 in amino acids: CASSYSPWQGQETQYF. CDR3 in DNA: TGTGCCAGCAGTTACTCACCCTGGCAGGGTCAAGAGACCCAGTACTTC.